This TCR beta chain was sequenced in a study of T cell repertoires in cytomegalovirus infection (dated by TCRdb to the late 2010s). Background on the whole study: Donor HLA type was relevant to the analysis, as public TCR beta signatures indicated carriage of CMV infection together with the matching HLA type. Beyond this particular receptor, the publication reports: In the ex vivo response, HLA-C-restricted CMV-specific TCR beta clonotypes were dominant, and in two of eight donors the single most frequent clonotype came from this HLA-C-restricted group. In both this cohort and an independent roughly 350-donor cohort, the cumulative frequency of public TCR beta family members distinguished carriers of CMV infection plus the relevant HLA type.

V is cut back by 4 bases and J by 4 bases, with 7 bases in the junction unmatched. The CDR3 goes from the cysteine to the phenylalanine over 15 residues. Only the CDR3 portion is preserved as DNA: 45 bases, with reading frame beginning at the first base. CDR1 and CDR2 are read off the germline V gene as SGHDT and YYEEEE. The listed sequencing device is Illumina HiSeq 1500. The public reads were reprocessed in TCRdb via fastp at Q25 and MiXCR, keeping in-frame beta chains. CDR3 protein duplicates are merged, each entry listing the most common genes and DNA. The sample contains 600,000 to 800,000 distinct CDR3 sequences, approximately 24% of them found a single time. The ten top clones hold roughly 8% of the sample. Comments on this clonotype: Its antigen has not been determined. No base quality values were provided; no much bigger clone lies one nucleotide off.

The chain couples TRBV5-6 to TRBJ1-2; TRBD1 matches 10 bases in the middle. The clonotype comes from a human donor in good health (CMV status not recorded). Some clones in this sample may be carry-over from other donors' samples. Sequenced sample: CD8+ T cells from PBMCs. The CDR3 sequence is CASSVRDRGSYGYTF. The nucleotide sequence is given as TGTGCCAGCAGCGTACGGGACAGGGGTTCCTATGGCTACACCTTC.